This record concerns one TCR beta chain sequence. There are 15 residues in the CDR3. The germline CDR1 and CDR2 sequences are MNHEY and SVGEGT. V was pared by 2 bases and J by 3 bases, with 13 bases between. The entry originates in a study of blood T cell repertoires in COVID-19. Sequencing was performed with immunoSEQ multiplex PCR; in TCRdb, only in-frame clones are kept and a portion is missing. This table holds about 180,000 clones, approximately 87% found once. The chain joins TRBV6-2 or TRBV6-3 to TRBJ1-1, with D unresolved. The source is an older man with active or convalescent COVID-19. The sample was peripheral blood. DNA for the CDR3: TGTGCCAGCAGTTACGCCTTCATTCCGGACACTGAAGCTTTCTTT. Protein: CASSYAFIPDTEAFF.